Sequencing of this T cell receptor beta chain was carried out in a study of T cell responses to AZD1222 COVID-19 vaccine. Study conclusions and caveats: It should be noted that donors were predominantly white British and more often female, and clonal diversity was possibly underestimated.

This CDR3 is 13 amino acids long. Germline assignment: CDR1 MNHEY and CDR2 SVGAGI. Trimming cost V 4 bases and J 4 bases, with 8 bases left between them. About this clone itself: Its antigen remains unidentified.

Profiled with immunoSEQ multiplex PCR; TCRdb holds only in-frame clones, not every one. Of about 180,000 clones detected, 88% appear once; the ten largest clones hold 7.7%. The source was peripheral blood, collected on day 0 of AZD1222 vaccination. The receptor's source is an adult in good health. This chain joins TRBV6-5 and TRBJ1-5, with D unresolved. In DNA, the CDR3 is TGTGCCAGCAGTTTGTCCCAGAATCAGCCCCAGCATTTT. As protein: CASSLSQNQPQHF.